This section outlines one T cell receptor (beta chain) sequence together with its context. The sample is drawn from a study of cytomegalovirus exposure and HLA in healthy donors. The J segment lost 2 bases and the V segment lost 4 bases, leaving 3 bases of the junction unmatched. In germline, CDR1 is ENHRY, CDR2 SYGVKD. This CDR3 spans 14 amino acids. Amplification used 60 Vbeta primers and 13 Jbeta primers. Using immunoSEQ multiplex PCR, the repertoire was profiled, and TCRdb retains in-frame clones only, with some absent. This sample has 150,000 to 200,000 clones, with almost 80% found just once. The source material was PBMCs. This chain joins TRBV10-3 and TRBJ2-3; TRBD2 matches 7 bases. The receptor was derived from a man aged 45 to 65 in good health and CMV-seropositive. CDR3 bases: TGTGCCATCAGTGTAGGGGACTACACAGATACGCAGTATTTT. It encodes CAISVGDYTDTQYF.